A single sample is the source of the 12 T cell receptor beta chains below, sequenced in a study of beta chain features in type 1 diabetes. The investigators reverse transcribed all of the isolated RNA, so they sequenced expressed TCRB transcripts. Profiled with immunoSEQ multiplex PCR; TCRdb holds only in-frame clones, not every one. The table lists under 150,000 clones, around 7% of them singletons, with about 1.5% in the top ten. Sequencing was performed on central memory CD4+ T cells from blood. Every receptor here comes from a woman aged 25 to 45 in good health.

This clone was seen a few times. The chain has TRBV7-9 and TRBJ2-7, with 8 nucleotides matching TRBD2. Germline V CDR1 and CDR2: SEHNR, FQNEAQ (reference sequence). J lost 2 bases, V lost 8 bases, and 5 bases had no gene match. The CDR3 is made up of 13 amino acids. CDR3 protein: CASSGGRAYEQYF. The CDR3 DNA is TGTGCCAGCTCGGGGGGGAGGGCCTACGAGCAGTACTTC.

The V gene is TRBV7-2, the J gene TRBJ2-7; D might be TRBD2 (6 bases). Germline V gene data show CDR1 as SGHTA and CDR2 as FQGNSA. V lost 9 bases to trimming and J lost 1 base, with 13 bases between them. CDR3 size: 13 residues. The CDR3 region is CASKNSGSYEQYF. The CDR3 nucleotides are TGTGCCAGTAAGAATAGCGGATCCTACGAGCAGTACTTC.

The V call is TRBV28, the J call TRBJ2-1, with D possibly TRBD1 on 6 matching bases. The CDR3 runs to 14 residues. Germline V lookup: CDR1 MDHEN, CDR2 SYDVKM. V was cut by 2 bases and J by 2 bases, with 7 bases left in between. As DNA, the CDR3 is TGTGCCAGCAGTTTACCAGGGGCCTACAATGAGCAGTTCTTC. Residues: CASSLPGAYNEQFF.

In its sample, this clone was seen many times. This chain links TRBV7-2 with TRBJ2-7; TRBD1 aligns across 7 bases. Germline V gene data show CDR1 as SGHTA and CDR2 as FQGNSA. Germline trimming cut 3 bases from V and 0 bases from J; bases unmatched to any gene: 5. CDR3 length: 15 amino acids. The chain's CDR3 is CASSFDRALSYEQYF. CDR3 bases: TGTGCCAGCAGCTTCGACAGGGCCCTCTCCTACGAGCAGTACTTC.

This clone has a count of ten or more. The chain combines TRBV7-9 with TRBJ2-3, with TRBD1 as a possible D gene (6 bases). The germline gives CDR1 SEHNR, CDR2 FQNEAQ (reference sequence). The V end lost 5 bases, the J end lost 4 bases, and 10 bases lay between the germline ends. The CDR3 totals 13 residues. CDR3 in amino acids: CASSPAGADTQYF. For the CDR3, the DNA is TGTGCCAGCAGCCCCGCAGGGGCAGATACGCAGTATTTT.

CDR3 nucleotide sequence: TGTGCCAGCAGCGTGGGACACTCAAGATCGGTAGCCAAAAACATTCAGTACTTC. As protein: CASSVGHSRSVAKNIQYF. V gene TRBV7-2 combines with J gene TRBJ2-4; D possibly corresponds to TRBD1 (6 bases). CDR1 is SGHTA and CDR2 is FQGNSA in the germline V gene. V lost 5 bases and J lost 0, with 20 bases in between. The CDR3 is 18 residues long. The entire variable domain, with the rest obtained from reference TRBV7-2 and TRBJ2-4, is as follows: GAGVSQSPSNKVTEKGKDVELRCDPISGHTALYWYRQSLGQGLEFLIYFQGNSAPDKSGLPSDRFSAERTGGSVSTLTIQRTQQEDSAVYLCASSVGHSRSVAKNIQYFGAGTRLSVL.

V gene TRBV25-1 combines with J gene TRBJ1-1, with D possibly matching TRBD1 (5 bases). Looked up from germline, CDR1 is MGHDK and CDR2 is SYGVNS. The CDR3 runs to 15 residues. V was pared by 3 bases and J by 5 bases, with 16 bases between. CDR3 sequence (DNA): TGTGCCAGCAGTGACCTCCCGGGGGTTGTAACTGAAGCTTTCTTT. It is translated as CASSDLPGVVTEAFF.

In this sample, this clone turned up a few times. This chain links TRBV19 with TRBJ2-1, with 8 bases identical to TRBD2. In germline, CDR1 is LNHDA, CDR2 SQIVND (reference sequence). The CDR3 contains 16 residues. V shed 5 bases and J 4 bases; nucleotides not matched to a gene: 10. The CDR3 nucleotides are TGTGCCAGTAGTTTCGAAGCGGGAGTCTGGTACAATGAGCAGTTCTTC. Translating gives CASSFEAGVWYNEQFF. Supplemented by reference TRBV19 and TRBJ2-1, the full variable domain reads DGGITQSPKYLFRKEGQNVTLSCEQNLNHDAMYWYRQDPGQGLRLIYYSQIVNDFQKGDIAEGYSVSREKKESFPLTVTSAQKNPTAFYLCASSFEAGVWYNEQFFGPGTRLTVL.

This clone was observed once. V and J are TRBV2 and TRBJ2-2; 7 bases map to TRBD2. V trimming: 5 bases; J trimming: 1 base; junction bases outside the gene matches: 7. The germline V gene encodes CDR1 SNHLY and CDR2 FYNNEI. This CDR3 comprises 16 residues. CDR3 loop: CASSPGIAGNTGELFF. In DNA, the CDR3 is TGTGCCAGCAGTCCGGGGATAGCGGGGAACACCGGGGAGCTGTTTTTT.

This sequence joins TRBV4-3 and TRBJ2-3; tentative D call: TRBD2 (5 bases). Germline V gene lookup returns CDR1 LGHNA and CDR2 YSLEER. V lost 0 bases, J lost 0 bases, and 13 bases lay in between. The CDR3 contains 17 residues. DNA of the CDR3: TGCGCCAGCAGCCAAGATCCTAAGACGGGGAGCACAGATACGCAGTATTTT. Residues: CASSQDPKTGSTDTQYF.

The chain employs TRBV7-3 and TRBJ2-1, with TRBD2 matching 7 bases. Looked up from germline, CDR1 is SGHTA and CDR2 is FQGTGA. The CDR3 runs 13 residues. The V segment lost 3 bases and the J segment 10 bases; nucleotides outside the gene matches: 6. CDR3 amino acids: CASSFRRGGEQFF. The CDR3 bases are TGTGCCAGCAGCTTCAGACGGGGAGGGGAGCAGTTCTTC.

V gene TRBV7-9 combines with J gene TRBJ2-7; D may be TRBD1 (6 bases). In germline, CDR1 is SEHNR, CDR2 FQNEAQ (reference sequence). V shed 2 bases and J shed 7 bases, with 18 bases lying between them. The CDR3 totals 15 residues. The CDR3 region has the DNA TGTGCCAGCAGCTTACCGGGGTCAGGGGCGCGGGAGCAGTACTTC. It specifies CASSLPGSGAREQYF.